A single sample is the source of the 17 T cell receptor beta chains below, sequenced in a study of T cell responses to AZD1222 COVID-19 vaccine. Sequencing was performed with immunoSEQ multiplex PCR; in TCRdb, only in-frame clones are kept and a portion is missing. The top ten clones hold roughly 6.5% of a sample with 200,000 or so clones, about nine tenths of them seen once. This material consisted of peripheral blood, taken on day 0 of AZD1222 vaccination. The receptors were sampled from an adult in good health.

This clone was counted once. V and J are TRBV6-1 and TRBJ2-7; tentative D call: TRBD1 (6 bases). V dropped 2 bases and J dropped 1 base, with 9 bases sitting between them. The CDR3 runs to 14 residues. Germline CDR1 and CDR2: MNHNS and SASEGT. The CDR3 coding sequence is TGTGCCAGCAGTGAATTGGGGGCGTCCTACGAGCAGTACTTC. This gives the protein CASSELGASYEQYF.

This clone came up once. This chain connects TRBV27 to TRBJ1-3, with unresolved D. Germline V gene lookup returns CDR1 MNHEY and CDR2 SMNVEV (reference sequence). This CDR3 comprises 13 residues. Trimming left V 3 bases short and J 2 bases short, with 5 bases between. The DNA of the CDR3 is TGTGCCAGCAGTTTTACTGCTGGAAACACCATATATTTT. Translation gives CASSFTAGNTIYF.

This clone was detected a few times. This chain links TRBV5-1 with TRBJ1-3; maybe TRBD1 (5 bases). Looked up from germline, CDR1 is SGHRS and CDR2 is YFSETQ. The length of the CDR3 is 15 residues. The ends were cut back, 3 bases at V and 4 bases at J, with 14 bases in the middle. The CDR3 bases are TGCGCCAGCAGCTCTGAGGGGTCGGGAGGAAACACCATATATTTT. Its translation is CASSSEGSGGNTIYF.

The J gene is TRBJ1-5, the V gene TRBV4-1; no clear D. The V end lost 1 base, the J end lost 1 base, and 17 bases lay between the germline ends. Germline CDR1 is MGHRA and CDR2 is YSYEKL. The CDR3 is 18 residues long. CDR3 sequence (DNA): TGCGCCAGCAGCCAAGTTCAAACTTCGGGAGGAAGCAATCAGCCCCAGCATTTT. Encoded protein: CASSQVQTSGGSNQPQHF.

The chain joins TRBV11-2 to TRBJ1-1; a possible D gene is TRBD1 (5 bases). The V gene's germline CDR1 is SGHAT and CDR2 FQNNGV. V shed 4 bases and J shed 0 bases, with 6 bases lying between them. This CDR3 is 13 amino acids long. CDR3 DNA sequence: TGTGCCAGCAGCTCAGGGTTGAACACTGAAGCTTTCTTT. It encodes CASSSGLNTEAFF.

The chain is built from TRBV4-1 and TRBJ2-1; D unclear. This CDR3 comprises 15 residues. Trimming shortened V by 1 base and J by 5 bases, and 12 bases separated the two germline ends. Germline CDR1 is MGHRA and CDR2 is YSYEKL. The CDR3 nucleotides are TGCGCCAGCAGCCAAGCCCGGGTAGGGCACAATGAGCAGTTCTTC. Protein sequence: CASSQARVGHNEQFF.

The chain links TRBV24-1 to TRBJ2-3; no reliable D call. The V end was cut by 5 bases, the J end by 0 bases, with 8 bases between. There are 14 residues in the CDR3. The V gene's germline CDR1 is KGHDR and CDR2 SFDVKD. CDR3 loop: CATSATTSTDTQYF. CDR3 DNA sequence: TGTGCCACCAGTGCCACAACGAGCACAGATACGCAGTATTTT.

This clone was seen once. As DNA, the CDR3 is TGTGCCAGCAGAGGACCTCCCAGGGAGACCCAGTACTTC. Amino acid sequence: CASRGPPRETQYF. The V call is TRBV7-2, the J call TRBJ2-5; D gene unclear. V was cut by 6 bases and J by 5 bases, with 13 bases left in between. The germline CDR1 and CDR2 sequences are SGHTA and FQGNSA. This CDR3 has 13 residues.

CDR3 sequence reads: CASSPPGPYNEQFF. CDR3 sequence (DNA): TGTGCCAGCAGCCCCCCGGGACCCTACAATGAGCAGTTCTTC. The chain joins TRBV7-2 to TRBJ2-1; TRBD1 or TRBD2 may be the D gene (5 bases each). The germline V gene has CDR1 SGHTA and CDR2 FQGNSA. The V gene lost 5 bases and the J gene lost 2 bases, with 10 bases spanning the gap. The CDR3 covers 14 residues.

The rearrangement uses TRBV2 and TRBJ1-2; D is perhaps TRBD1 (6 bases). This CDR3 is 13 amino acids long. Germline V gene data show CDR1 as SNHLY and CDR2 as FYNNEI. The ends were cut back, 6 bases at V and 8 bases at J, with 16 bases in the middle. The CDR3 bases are TGTGCCAGCAGGGAATTACAGGGAGGAGGCTACACCTTC. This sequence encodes CASRELQGGGYTF.

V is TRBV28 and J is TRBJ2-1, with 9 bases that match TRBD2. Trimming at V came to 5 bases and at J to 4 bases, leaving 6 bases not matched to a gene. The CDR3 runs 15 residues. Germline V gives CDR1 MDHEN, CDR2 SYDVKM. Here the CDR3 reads CASSVSGGRYNEQFF. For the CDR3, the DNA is TGTGCCAGCAGTGTGAGCGGGGGGCGTTACAATGAGCAGTTCTTC.

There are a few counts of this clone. The CDR3 is CASSQPQGDNEQFF. The CDR3 DNA reads as TGTGCCAGCAGCCAACCCCAGGGGGACAATGAGCAGTTCTTC. V is TRBV4-2 and J is TRBJ2-1; 7 bases agree with TRBD1. The CDR3 contains 14 residues. The junction had 3 bases not matched to a gene; V was cut back by 2 bases and J by 5 bases. Germline assignment: CDR1 LGHNA and CDR2 YNFKEQ.

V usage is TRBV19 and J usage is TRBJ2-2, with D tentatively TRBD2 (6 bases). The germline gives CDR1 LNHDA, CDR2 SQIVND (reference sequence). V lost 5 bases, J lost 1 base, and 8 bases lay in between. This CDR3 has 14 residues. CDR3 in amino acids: CASSDGGNTGELFF. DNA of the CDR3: TGTGCCAGTAGTGACGGGGGGAACACCGGGGAGCTGTTTTTT.

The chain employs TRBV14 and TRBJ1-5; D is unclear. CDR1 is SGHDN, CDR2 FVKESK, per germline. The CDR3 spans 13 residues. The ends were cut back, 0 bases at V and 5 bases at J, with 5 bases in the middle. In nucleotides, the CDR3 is TGTGCCAGCAGCCAAGACAAGGATCAGCCCCAGCATTTT. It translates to CASSQDKDQPQHF.

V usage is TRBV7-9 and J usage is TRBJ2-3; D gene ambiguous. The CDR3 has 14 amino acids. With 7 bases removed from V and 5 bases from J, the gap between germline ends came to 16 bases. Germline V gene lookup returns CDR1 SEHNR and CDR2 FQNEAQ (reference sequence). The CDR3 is CASKPQASVDTQYF. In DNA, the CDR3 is TGTGCCAGCAAGCCCCAAGCGTCCGTAGATACGCAGTATTTT. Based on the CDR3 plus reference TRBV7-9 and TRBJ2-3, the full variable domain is DTGVSQNPRHKITKRGQNVTFRCDPISEHNRLYWYRQTLGQGPEFLTYFQNEAQLEKSRLLSDRFSAERPKGSFSTLEIQRTEQGDSAMYLCASKPQASVDTQYFGPGTRLTVL.

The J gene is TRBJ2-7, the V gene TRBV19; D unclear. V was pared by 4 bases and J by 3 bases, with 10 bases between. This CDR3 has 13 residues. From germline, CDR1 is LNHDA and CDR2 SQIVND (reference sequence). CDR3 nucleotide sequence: TGTGCCAGTAGTAAGACCGGCCTCTACGAGCAGTACTTC. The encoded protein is CASSKTGLYEQYF.

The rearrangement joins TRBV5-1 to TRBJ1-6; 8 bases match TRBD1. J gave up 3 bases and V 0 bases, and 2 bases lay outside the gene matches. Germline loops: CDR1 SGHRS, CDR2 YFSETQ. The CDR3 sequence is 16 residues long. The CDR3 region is CASSLGQGNYNSPLHF. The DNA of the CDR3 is TGCGCCAGCAGCTTGGGACAGGGGAACTATAATTCACCCCTCCACTTT.